The 18 T cell receptor beta chains below come from one sample, sequenced in a study of beta chain features in type 1 diabetes. Study-wide points: Shorter TCRB CDR3s, moderately but significantly so, were found in Type 1 diabetes patients in all four CD4+ subsets.

The isolated RNA, all of it, was reverse transcribed, so expressed TCRB transcripts were what got sequenced. Some clones are missing from TCRdb's copy, which holds only in-frame ones; the method was immunoSEQ multiplex PCR. This sample has about 370,000 clones, with over 8.5% found just once. For these receptors, no antigen is known. The sample was central memory CD4+ T cells from blood. The origin of the receptors is a man aged 25 to 40 with type 1 diabetes.

This clone turned up a few times. The rearrangement links TRBV7-9 to TRBJ2-7; TRBD2 aligns across 7 bases. CDR3 size: 14 residues. V lost 5 bases, J lost 3 bases, and 7 bases stayed unmatched. CDR1 is SEHNR, CDR2 FQNEAQ, per germline (reference sequence). For the CDR3, the DNA is TGTGCCAGCAGCGCGACCGGGACTAACTACGAGCAGTACTTC. Its translation: CASSATGTNYEQYF.

The table lists this clone with a few counts. This chain links TRBV11-2 with TRBJ2-6; TRBD1 aligns across 7 bases. From germline, CDR1 is SGHAT and CDR2 FQNNGV. The CDR3 is made up of 13 amino acids. The V segment lost 2 bases and the J segment 12 bases; nucleotides outside the gene matches: 4. CDR3: CASSLTGVGVLTF. As DNA, the CDR3 is TGTGCCAGCAGCTTAACAGGGGTCGGCGTCCTGACTTTC.

The chain couples TRBV6-5 to TRBJ1-1, with 7 nucleotides matching TRBD1. CDR3 length: 14 amino acids. V lost 5 bases, J lost 3 bases, and 6 bases stayed unmatched. The germline CDR1 and CDR2 sequences are MNHEY and SVGAGI. The CDR3, as DNA: TGTGCCAGCAGTGAAGTAGGGACAGACACTGAAGCTTTCTTT. As protein: CASSEVGTDTEAFF.

The table lists this clone with a few counts. The CDR3 loop reads CASSLQAERDEQYF. The CDR3 bases are TGCGCCAGCAGCTTGCAAGCGGAGAGGGACGAGCAGTACTTC. The chain has TRBV5-1 and TRBJ2-7; TRBD2 might be the D (5 bases). V lost 1 base, J lost 5 bases, and 13 bases lay in between. Looked up from germline, CDR1 is SGHRS and CDR2 is YFSETQ. CDR3 size: 14 residues.

This clone showed up just a few times. This chain connects TRBV10-3 to TRBJ1-1; 11 nucleotides match TRBD1. Germline-derived CDR1 and CDR2 are ENHRY and SYGVKD. The ends lost 10 bases at V and 4 bases at J; junction bases unmatched: 8. CDR3 length: 14 amino acids. CDR3 DNA: TGTGCCACGTCAACCGGGACAGGGGGCACTGAAGCTTTCTTT. Protein: CATSTGTGGTEAFF.

This clone was counted between two and nine times. The rearrangement uses TRBV18 and TRBJ2-6, with a tentative D call TRBD1 (6 bases). The CDR3 is 19 residues long. The ends were cut back, 4 bases at V and 1 base at J, with 20 bases in the middle. Germline V gene lookup returns CDR1 KGHSH and CDR2 LQKENI. CDR3 sequence reads: CASSLMGLAGDSGANVLTF. In nucleotides, the CDR3 is TGTGCCAGCTCACTAATGGGGCTGGCAGGGGATTCTGGGGCCAACGTCCTGACTTTC.

This clone came up a few times. CDR3 bases: TGCGCCAGCAGCTTGGTCGTCTCTACAAATCAGGACAATGAGCAGTTCTTC. It translates to CASSLVVSTNQDNEQFF. This chain uses TRBV5-1 with TRBJ2-1; D remains ambiguous. V lost 0 bases and J lost 5, with 18 bases in between. Germline CDR1 is SGHRS and CDR2 is YFSETQ. The CDR3 extends over 17 amino acids.

This clone was counted a few times. The chain has TRBV28 and TRBJ2-7; possible D gene TRBD1, 6 bases. Germline-derived CDR1 and CDR2 are MDHEN and SYDVKM. The CDR3 length is 14 residues. Trimming took off 6 bases at V and 1 base at J, with 13 bases between the two ends. This chain's CDR3 is CASRPTGQSYEQYF. CDR3 in DNA: TGTGCCAGCAGGCCGACCGGACAGTCCTACGAGCAGTACTTC. The full variable domain, its missing parts supplied by reference TRBV28 and TRBJ2-7, is DVKVTQSSRYLVKRTGEKVFLECVQDMDHENMFWYRQDPGLGLRLIYFSYDVKMKEKGDIPEGYSVSREKKERFSLILESASTNQTSMYLCASRPTGQSYEQYFGPGTRLTVT.

There are a few counts of this clone. This chain uses TRBV28 with TRBJ1-2; D not certain. The CDR3 has 13 amino acids. The V gene lost 6 bases and the J gene lost 0 bases, with 8 bases spanning the gap. Germline CDR1 reads MDHEN; CDR2 reads SYDVKM. CDR3 loop: CASRLNTNYGYTF. The CDR3 DNA sequence: TGTGCCAGCAGACTTAACACTAACTATGGCTACACCTTC.

This chain joins TRBV7-9 and TRBJ1-2, with D unresolved. Germline CDR1 SEHNR, CDR2 FQNEAQ (reference sequence). The CDR3 extends over 12 amino acids. Trimming left V 3 bases short and J 8 bases short, with 10 bases between. The CDR3 spells CASSFERFGYTF. The CDR3 DNA reads TGTGCCAGCAGCTTCGAGAGGTTCGGCTACACCTTC.

The chain employs TRBV30 and TRBJ2-1; TRBD2 agrees at 7 bases. The germline V gene has CDR1 GTSNPN and CDR2 SVGIG (reference sequence). CDR3 length: 11 amino acids. V trimming: 0 bases; J trimming: 11 bases; junction bases outside the gene matches: 1. The DNA of the CDR3 is TGTGCCTGGAGTGTAAGCGGGAAGCAGTTCTTC. Translation: CAWSVSGKQFF.

The chain combines TRBV7-3 with TRBJ2-2; D is ambiguous. The CDR3 loop spans 15 amino acids. Trimming stripped 2 bases from V and 0 bases from J, with 7 bases between. The V gene's germline CDR1 is SGHTA and CDR2 FQGTGA. CDR3: CASSLGYANTGELFF. The CDR3 coding sequence is TGTGCCAGCAGCTTAGGTTACGCGAACACCGGGGAGCTGTTTTTT.

There are a few counts of this clone. V usage is TRBV7-9 and J usage is TRBJ2-7; 10 nucleotides agree with TRBD1. Looked up from germline, CDR1 is SEHNR and CDR2 is FQNEAQ (reference sequence). CDR3 length: 15 amino acids. V was clipped by 5 bases and J by 1 base; unmatched bases: 5. In nucleotides, the CDR3 is TGTGCCAGCAGCCGCCGGGACAGGGGATCCTACGAGCAGTACTTC. It is translated as CASSRRDRGSYEQYF.

This rearrangement joins TRBV5-6 to TRBJ2-7; 9 bases map to TRBD1. V shed 0 bases, J shed 7 bases, and the junction held 5 bases outside the gene matches. The CDR3 sequence is 14 residues long. CDR1 is SGHDT, CDR2 YYEEEE, per germline. The CDR3 loop is CASSLGDRDEEQYF. The DNA of the CDR3 is TGTGCCAGCAGCTTGGGGGACAGGGATGAAGAGCAGTACTTC.

The rearrangement links TRBV4-2 to TRBJ2-1, with TRBD1 as a possible D gene (5 bases). V dropped 1 base and J dropped 5 bases, with 12 bases sitting between them. The CDR3 totals 15 residues. Germline assignment: CDR1 LGHNA and CDR2 YNFKEQ. Here the CDR3 reads CASSQAADSNNEQFF. The DNA of the CDR3 is TGTGCCAGCAGCCAAGCCGCCGACAGTAACAATGAGCAGTTCTTC.

This clone occurred a few times. The gene calls are TRBV5-1 and TRBJ1-2; D gene ambiguous. Per germline, CDR1 SGHRS and CDR2 YFSETQ. V was shortened by 4 bases and J by 4 bases, with 17 bases between the two germline ends. The CDR3 has 15 amino acids. The CDR3 nucleotides are TGCGCCAGCAGCCTTGCGGGAGGCCAGGCCTATGGCTACACCTTC. Protein: CASSLAGGQAYGYTF.

This clone was seen repeatedly, ten times or more. V usage is TRBV7-2 and J usage is TRBJ2-1; D is tentatively TRBD1 or TRBD2 (5 bases each). Germline lookup yields CDR1 SGHTA and CDR2 FQGNSA. V lost 5 bases and J 4 bases, leaving 12 bases between the germline ends. The CDR3 is 14 amino acids. CDR3 in amino acids: CASSTRGVYNEQFF. The CDR3 nucleotides are TGTGCCAGCAGCACAAGAGGGGTGTACAATGAGCAGTTCTTC. Drawing the rest from reference TRBV7-2 and TRBJ2-1, the complete variable domain is GAGVSQSPSNKVTEKGKDVELRCDPISGHTALYWYRQSLGQGLEFLIYFQGNSAPDKSGLPSDRFSAERTGGSVSTLTIQRTQQEDSAVYLCASSTRGVYNEQFFGPGTRLTVL.

This clone was found a few times. The chain couples TRBV6-6 to TRBJ1-4; D might be TRBD1 (5 bases). Deletions cut 9 bases from V and 7 bases from J, with 12 bases between. This CDR3 is built from 12 residues. Germline V CDR1 and CDR2: MNHNY, SVGAGI (reference sequence). CDR3 sequence: CASGQGAEKLFF. The CDR3 nucleotides are TGTGCCAGTGGACAAGGGGCTGAAAAACTGTTTTTT.